This T cell receptor beta chain appears in the sequencing data of a study of CD8+CD57+ T cells in acquired aplastic anemia. Across the study: The mean DNA yield obtained from sorted CD4+ and CD8+ cells came to approximately 3.2 ug.

All sequencing subjects had displayed CD8+CD57+ cell expansion on flow cytometry. Each patient carried a diagnosis of severe acquired aplastic anemia. Study-level points and caveats: Significant differences in CD8+ Simpson's diversity were not observed between patients and controls.

Template material for TCR beta VDJ and CDR3 profiling consisted of genomic DNA. TCRdb itself ran the reads through MiXCR, one entry per CDR3 protein. The table lists about 160,000 distinct CDR3 sequences, roughly 48% of them singletons, with roughly 3.1% in the top ten. As regards this clonotype: Its specificity is unknown.

CDR3 length equals 15 residues. In germline, CDR1 is SGDLS, CDR2 YYNGEE. The chain links TRBV9 to TRBJ2-5; 10 nucleotides line up with TRBD1. The DNA end lines up better with TRBJ2-7; the J call may be wrong. Material: sorted CD4+, CD8+, or CD8+CD57+ T cells (not recorded which) from PBMCs. This TCR came from a human donor with aplastic anemia. The CDR3 sequence is CASSVGTGAVYEQYF. The CDR3 DNA is TGTGCCAGCAGCGTTGGGACAGGGGCGGTCTACGAGCAGTACTTC.